A single sample is the source of the 20 T cell receptor beta chains below, sequenced in a study of blood T cell repertoires in COVID-19. Libraries were prepared by immunoSEQ multiplex PCR; TCRdb keeps only in-frame clonotypes and omits some of them. The sample holds about 98,000 clones; over 75% are singletons and the top ten take about 10%. Sequencing was done on a sample of peripheral blood. Receptors were obtained from a woman older than 75 with acute or convalescent COVID-19.

The chain uses TRBV19 and TRBJ1-2; 9 positions match TRBD1. Germline CDR1 reads LNHDA; CDR2 reads SQIVND (reference sequence). V lost 4 bases and J lost 1; bases outside the gene matches: 4. The CDR3 sequence is 15 residues long. CDR3 protein: CASSNPGQGNYGYTF. The CDR3 DNA reads TGTGCCAGTAGTAACCCGGGACAGGGTAACTATGGCTACACCTTC.

V usage is TRBV7-2 and J usage is TRBJ1-6, with D hard to call. The CDR3 is 11 amino acids. CDR1 SGHTA and CDR2 FQGNSA come from the germline V gene. V shed 5 bases and J shed 15 bases, with 11 bases lying between them. CDR3 coding DNA: TGTGCCAGCAGCAGAAGCCGGGACCTCCACTTT. Translation gives CASSRSRDLHF.

This clone occurred a few times. V is TRBV24-1 and J is TRBJ2-3; the D gene is possibly TRBD2 (7 bases). This CDR3 spans 14 amino acids. CDR1 KGHDR and CDR2 SFDVKD come from the germline V gene. The V end lost 9 bases, the J end lost 2 bases, and 14 bases lay between the germline ends. CDR3 protein: CATARRGHTDTQYF. The CDR3 coding sequence is TGTGCCACCGCGAGGCGGGGGCACACAGATACGCAGTATTTT.

The chain couples TRBV18 to TRBJ1-5, with a weak D call TRBD1 (5 bases). Trimming removed 3 bases from V and 2 bases from J, with 23 bases in between. Germline V gene data show CDR1 as KGHSH and CDR2 as LQKENI. The CDR3 length is 19 residues. The CDR3 loop reads CASSPAVGPRGVGNQPQHF. CDR3 bases: TGTGCCAGCTCACCGGCGGTTGGTCCGCGGGGGGTTGGCAATCAGCCCCAGCATTTT.

This rearrangement joins TRBV6-6 to TRBJ2-7; 9 bases map to TRBD1. This CDR3 has 13 residues. The V segment lost 5 bases and the J segment 5 bases; nucleotides outside the gene matches: 4. The germline CDR1 and CDR2 sequences are MNHNY and SVGAGI (reference sequence). The CDR3 coding sequence is TGTGCCAGCAGTGGAGGGACAGGGCACGAGCAGTACGTC. The encoded protein is CASSGGTGHEQYV.

The V call is TRBV7-9, the J call TRBJ1-1; 7 bases are a match to TRBD1. This CDR3 region has 14 residues. Germline V lookup: CDR1 SEHNR, CDR2 FQNEAQ (reference sequence). V shed 5 bases, J shed 8 bases, and the junction held 11 bases outside the gene matches. The CDR3 DNA sequence: TGTGCCAGCAGCAACACCCCCGGACAGGACGAAGCTTTCTTT. Translation gives CASSNTPGQDEAFF.

This CDR3 is CASSLHTDEKLFF. The CDR3 nucleotides are TGTGCCAGCAGCTTACATACAGATGAAAAACTGTTTTTT. The chain joins TRBV7-9 to TRBJ1-4; no firm D call. The V end lost 2 bases, the J end lost 6 bases, and 7 bases lay between the germline ends. Germline CDR1 reads SEHNR; CDR2 reads FQNEAQ (reference sequence). This CDR3 comprises 13 residues. The complete variable domain, with remaining parts taken from reference TRBV7-9 and TRBJ1-4, reads DTGVSQNPRHKITKRGQNVTFRCDPISEHNRLYWYRQTLGQGPEFLTYFQNEAQLEKSRLLSDRFSAERPKGSFSTLEIQRTEQGDSAMYLCASSLHTDEKLFFGSGTQLSVL.

The rearrangement joins TRBV6-5 to TRBJ1-1; TRBD1 matches at 8 bases. The length of the CDR3 is 12 residues. Germline V lookup: CDR1 MNHEY, CDR2 SVGAGI. The J segment lost 7 bases and the V segment lost 6 bases, leaving 4 bases of the junction unmatched. CDR3: CASRGDRHEAFF. DNA for the CDR3: TGTGCCAGCAGGGGGGACAGGCATGAAGCTTTCTTT.

V and J are TRBV9 and TRBJ1-2; D perhaps matches TRBD1 (6 bases). Germline-derived CDR1 and CDR2 are SGDLS and YYNGEE. This CDR3 contains 14 residues. Trimming shortened V by 3 bases and J by 7 bases, and 16 bases separated the two germline ends. This chain's CDR3 is CASSDRQGFRGYTF. In nucleotides, the CDR3 is TGTGCCAGCAGCGACCGTCAGGGGTTCCGTGGCTACACCTTC. Full variable domain (remainder filled in from reference TRBV9 and TRBJ1-2): DSGVTQTPKHLITATGQRVTLRCSPRSGDLSVYWYQQSLDQGLQFLIQYYNGEERAKGNILERFSAQQFPDLHSELNLSSLELGDSALYFCASSDRQGFRGYTFGSGTRLTVV.

In its sample, this clone was seen a few times. The chain recombines TRBV24-1 with TRBJ2-3; 9 nucleotides agree with TRBD2. In germline, CDR1 is KGHDR, CDR2 SFDVKD. The trim removed 4 bases at V and 11 bases at J, leaving 6 bases unmatched. There are 13 residues in the CDR3. The CDR3 coding sequence is TGTGCCACCAGTGAGGAACGCGGGGGGGAGCAGTATTTT. It encodes CATSEERGGEQYF.

The V and J genes are TRBV30 and TRBJ1-6; 7 bases align to TRBD1. After removal of 5 bases from V and 9 bases from J, the junction contained 4 bases not matched to a gene. This CDR3 has 12 residues. Germline V gives CDR1 GTSNPN, CDR2 SVGIG (reference sequence). The CDR3 is CAWGQVLSPLHF. In nucleotides, the CDR3 is TGTGCCTGGGGACAGGTACTTTCACCCCTCCACTTT.

This chain links TRBV24-1 with TRBJ2-3; 7 bases align to TRBD1. The germline gives CDR1 KGHDR, CDR2 SFDVKD. The V segment lost 4 bases and the J segment 4 bases; nucleotides outside the gene matches: 13. The CDR3 contains 17 residues. CDR3 DNA sequence: TGTGCCACCAGTGACCGGTCTCTTTACAGGGGCCCAGATACGCAGTATTTT. Its translation is CATSDRSLYRGPDTQYF.

The rearrangement links TRBV5-8 to TRBJ1-2, with D possibly matching TRBD1 (5 bases). The CDR3 covers 12 residues. Germline values: CDR1 SGHTS, CDR2 YDEGEE. V lost 4 bases and J lost 6, with 10 bases in between. CDR3 in DNA: TGTGCCAGCAGCCCCAGGGTCCATGGCTACACCTTC. Encoded protein: CASSPRVHGYTF.

A note on this clone: This same CDR3 is encoded by further DNA sequences in the sample. The chain has TRBV15 and TRBJ2-5; D possibly corresponds to TRBD2 (5 bases). The germline V and J ends were trimmed by 4 bases and 2 bases, with 8 bases remaining between them. The germline CDR1 and CDR2 sequences are LNHNV and YYDKDF (reference sequence). The CDR3 covers 13 residues. CDR3 sequence: CATSTGEQETQYF. The CDR3 bases are TGTGCCACCAGCACCGGGGAACAAGAGACCCAGTACTTC.

The CDR3 bases are TGTGCCAGCAGTAAACAGGGGGGAAGCCAGCCCCAGCATTTT. Encoded protein: CASSKQGGSQPQHF. This rearrangement joins TRBV6-6 to TRBJ1-5, with 8 bases lining up with TRBD1. Germline lookup yields CDR1 MNHNY and CDR2 SVGAGI (reference sequence). CDR3 length: 14 residues. Trimming took 5 bases from V and 7 from J; bases not matched to a gene: 7.

The genes are TRBV21-1 and TRBJ1-1; the table gives TRBD1 as D, unverified against the DNA. TRBV21-1 is given as a pseudogene. The CDR3 contains 15 residues. CDR3 coding DNA: TGTGCCAGCAGCCCCCTGACAGCCTTGAACACTGAAGCTTTCTTT. Its translation: CASSPLTALNTEAFF.

This sequence joins TRBV5-6 and TRBJ2-1; no firm D call. V lost 4 bases and J 6 bases, leaving 8 bases between the germline ends. The germline V gene encodes CDR1 SGHDT and CDR2 YYEEEE. This CDR3 contains 12 residues. This chain's CDR3 is CASSTTLNEQFF. CDR3 nucleotide sequence: TGTGCCAGCAGCACTACCCTCAATGAGCAGTTCTTC.

The chain links TRBV18 to TRBJ2-7; unclear D gene. V lost 3 bases and J lost 1, with 7 bases in between. The germline V gene encodes CDR1 KGHSH and CDR2 LQKENI. The CDR3 length is 13 residues. The CDR3 sequence: CASSPTPSYEQYF. CDR3 coding DNA: TGTGCCAGCTCACCGACACCGTCCTACGAGCAGTACTTC.

The genes are TRBV7-9 and TRBJ2-3; TRBD2 agrees at 16 bases. V was pared by 1 base and J by 4 bases, with 8 bases of the junction left unmatched. This CDR3 is 19 amino acids long. CDR1 and CDR2 (germline): SEHNR, FQNEAQ (reference sequence). The chain's CDR3 is CASSLGQAGTSGGADTQYF. The DNA for the CDR3 is TGTGCCAGCAGCTTAGGACAGGCCGGGACTAGCGGGGGGGCAGATACGCAGTATTTT.

The rearrangement links TRBV9 to TRBJ1-4; D not resolved. The CDR3 runs 15 residues. The V gene lost 4 bases and the J gene lost 4 bases, with 14 bases spanning the gap. Per the germline V gene, CDR1 is SGDLS and CDR2 is YYNGEE. CDR3 residues: CASSSRTSHNEKLFF. DNA of the CDR3: TGTGCCAGCAGCTCCCGGACTTCACATAATGAAAAACTGTTTTTT.